These T cell receptor beta chains were read from a single sample in a study of post-analysis software for immune sequencing data. TCRdb reprocessed the PCR reads with MiXCR, giving one entry per CDR3 protein. The sample has approximately 360,000 distinct CDR3 sequences, about a third seen once. Sequenced sample: blood. All receptors come from a girl aged 10-17 years with multiple sclerosis. The CDR3 runs from the conserved cysteine through the conserved F or W.

cdr3_aa,v_call
CASSPGIPTTEQYF,TRBV7-2
CSVEGLDVPHPGAAGTQYF,TRBV29-1
CASRVRTRSDFNEQFF,TRBV6-6
CASSSGYTYEQYF,TRBV28
CSAAAANYGYTF,TRBV20-1
CASSPGPGDTQYF,TRBV9
CASSEKATGSSYEQYF,TRBV5-1
CASRGTYSTGELFF,TRBV5-1
CASSFELAEYNEQFF,TRBV12-3/TRBV12-4
CASSPFPRETQYF,TRBV7-9
CSVEGMDRDYGYTF,TRBV29-1
CSARVVETQYF,TRBV20-1
CASSQAYLDRGLNEKLFF,TRBV4-2
CASSSDPGRSSYEQYF,TRBV5-4
CASSPRTGVHGYTF,TRBV27
CASSQVVGTEAFF,TRBV4-3
CASQWEGSEKLFF,TRBV7-2
CASSFVPGQGFNYGYTF,TRBV5-1
CASSEYLTDEQFF,TRBV25-1
CASSSQVTSNQPQHF,TRBV5-1
CASSSYTETQYF,TRBV7-2
CASSLGIAGIRQETQYF,TRBV7-2
CASSPGRVGTNEKLFF,TRBV12-3/TRBV12-4
CASSSPTYNYGYTF,TRBV7-3
CASSLPPQETQYF,TRBV7-8
CASRRTVRQETQYF,TRBV6-6
CASSFPRQLNEKLFF,TRBV7-2
CASNLGTRETQYF,TRBV12-3/TRBV12-4
CASSPQVAVKAQYF,TRBV7-9
CASSPNMGNYGYTF,TRBV4-3
CASSYGIGEKLFF,TRBV6-5
CASSSLRGEQFF,TRBV12-3/TRBV12-4
CASSLGGGAGVRETQYF,TRBV6-1
CASAPTRNNEQFF,TRBV6-1
CATSPPGQGYEQYF,TRBV7-2
CASSGLRQGQDTQYF,TRBV6-1
CASSAPGSTDTQYF,TRBV28
CASSIQQDSYEQYF,TRBV19
CASSLSGAGRGTQYF,TRBV4-3
CASSPGIGMKNLFF,TRBV3-1
CASSQTDSPLHF,TRBV5-1
CASSSPGLARYGQFF,TRBV28
CASRKQGAIIGSPLHF,TRBV27
CAGSPEGGRTGEQYF,TRBV16
CASSMGQGATKLTFYEQYF,TRBV11-2
CASSLDRGPYWNEQFF,TRBV5-6
CASSLAGPHNEQFF,TRBV7-6
CASSSWVQNEQFF,TRBV7-2
CASSLRTMPNEQFF,TRBV5-5
CSVEGTGRAFF,TRBV29-1
CASSVTKGAFNAQFF,TRBV12-3/TRBV12-4
CASSLGEGPGQGSEQFF,TRBV11-2
CASRQGTGASYEQYF,TRBV2
CASSQDSGGRTKNIQYF,TRBV4-2
CASSIGEQGFGQPQHF,TRBV19
CASSLRGGGMSNQPQHF,TRBV7-6
CASSLSSYNEQFF,TRBV7-2
CASSYGTQGAYGYTF,TRBV6-6